The rows below give T cell receptor beta chains drawn from one sample of a study of blood T cells in healthy people across ages. Each CDR3 protein is one row after TCRdb ran MiXCR on the 5' RACE reads. This table has around 1.7 million distinct CDR3 sequences, over 25% appearing once. The sample comprised blood. These receptor sequences come from a woman aged 25 to 39 in good health. Each CDR3 is given with its conserved first and last residue. A D gene is named only where the DNA matches it firmly. Clone size is shown for a subset of rows, as once, few, many or a class of expanded clone.

CASSPTLGVREQYF,TGCGCCAGCAGCCCAACGCTAGGAGTTCGCGAGCAGTACTTC,NA,TRBV5-1,TRBJ2-7,few
CSALIRGGDTEAFF,TGCAGTGCCCTTATCCGTGGTGGGGACACTGAAGCTTTCTTT,NA,TRBV20-1,TRBJ1-1,few
CASSVSGRIYNEQFF,TGCGCCAGCAGCGTAAGCGGGAGGATTTACAATGAGCAGTTCTTC,TRBD2,TRBV5-1,TRBJ2-1,NA
CASSFSGGARYEQFF,TGTGCCAGCAGCTTTAGCGGGGGGGCTCGATATGAGCAGTTCTTC,TRBD2,TRBV11-1,TRBJ2-1,few
CASSQGGQGFTYEQYF,TGTGCCAGCAGCCAAGGGGGACAGGGGTTTACCTACGAGCAGTACTTC,TRBD1,TRBV14,TRBJ2-7,many
CASSMGHLNNEQFF,TGTGCCAGTAGTATGGGACATCTTAACAATGAGCAGTTCTTC,NA,TRBV19,TRBJ2-1,few
CVSSYGGGIDYGYTF,TGTGTCAGCAGTTACGGAGGGGGCATCGACTATGGCTACACCTTC,TRBD1,TRBV6-5,TRBJ1-2,NA
CASRPSGTGTHEQYF,TGTGCCAGCAGACCCTCCGGGACAGGGACCCACGAGCAGTACTTC,TRBD1,TRBV12-3/TRBV12-4,TRBJ2-7,NA
CASRSSGGAADTQYF,TGTGCCAGCAGATCAAGCGGGGGGGCGGCAGATACGCAGTATTTT,TRBD2,TRBV7-9,TRBJ2-3,NA
CASSLRGHPGGEQFF,TGTGCCAGCAGTTTACGGGGGCACCCCGGGGGTGAGCAGTTCTTC,NA,TRBV12-3/TRBV12-4,TRBJ2-1,few
CSATYRELAGYNEQYF,TGCAGTGCTACATACCGGGAACTAGCGGGTTACAATGAGCAGTACTTC,TRBD2,TRBV20-1,TRBJ2-5,NA
CASSSSDNSAFHF,TGTGCCAGCAGTTCCTCAGATAATTCAGCCTTCCACTTT,NA,TRBV28,TRBJ1-6,NA
CASSPTGDYGYTF,TGCGCCAGCAGCCCAACAGGGGACTATGGCTACACCTTC,TRBD1,TRBV5-1,TRBJ1-2,many
CASSLKAGSSYNEQFF,TGTGCCAGCAGCTTAAAAGCGGGCAGCTCCTACAATGAGCAGTTCTTC,NA,TRBV11-2,TRBJ2-1,few
CASRLTGEDGYTF,TGTGCCAGCAGGCTGACAGGGGAAGATGGCTACACCTTC,TRBD1,TRBV12-3/TRBV12-4,TRBJ1-2,NA
CASSSSTSGRRHEQYF,NA,NA,TRBV6-6,TRBJ2-7,few
CASSSGGTSYNEQFF,TGTGCCAGCAGTTCAGGGGGGACCTCCTACAATGAGCAGTTCTTC,NA,TRBV11-3,TRBJ2-1,NA
CASSQEGSGGAVDTQYF,TGCGCCAGCAGCCAAGAAGGTAGCGGGGGGGCAGTCGATACGCAGTATTTT,TRBD2,TRBV4-1,TRBJ2-3,once
CASSSGQGRYQPQHF,TGTGCCAGCAGTTCTGGACAGGGGCGGTATCAGCCCCAGCATTTT,TRBD1,TRBV6-5,TRBJ1-5,NA
CSVEFSGANTEAFF,TGCAGCGTTGAATTCTCGGGGGCTAACACTGAAGCTTTCTTT,NA,TRBV29-1,TRBJ1-1,few
CASNRSPDTQYF,TGTGCCAGTAATAGGTCCCCAGATACGCAGTATTTT,NA,TRBV28,TRBJ2-3,many
CASSYSLLAGEDNNEQFF,TGTGCCAGCAGTTACTCGTTACTAGCGGGGGAGGATAACAATGAGCAGTTCTTC,TRBD2,TRBV6-2/TRBV6-3,TRBJ2-1,NA
CASSQTGPGNIQYF,TGCGCCAGCAGCCAGACCGGGCCCGGAAACATTCAGTACTTC,NA,TRBV4-1,TRBJ2-4,few